Below, 20 T cell receptor beta chains from the same sample are listed, as sequenced in a study of shared T cell receptors in the human thymus. Data came from immunoSEQ multiplex PCR; TCRdb stores just in-frame clones and leaves some out. Seen here are about 540,000 clones, about 80% observed once, and the top ten hold more than 0.01%. These data were likewise used in another study, on human thymus T cells.

Sequencing was performed on thymocytes. The receptors stem from a boy under two years old with a congenital heart defect.

The V gene is TRBV6-1, the J gene TRBJ2-7, with TRBD2 as a possible D gene (5 bases). Trimming took off 0 bases at V and 3 bases at J, with 9 bases between the two ends. CDR3 size: 14 residues. Looked up from germline, CDR1 is MNHNS and CDR2 is SASEGT. The CDR3, as DNA: TGTGCCAGCAGTGAAGCGCAGCGGCTCTACGAGCAGTACTTC. It translates to CASSEAQRLYEQYF.

The chain carries TRBV25-1 and TRBJ2-5, with D possibly TRBD2 on 5 matching bases. V was pared by 5 bases and J by 4 bases, with 17 bases between. CDR1 is MGHDK, CDR2 SYGVNS, per germline. The CDR3 has 15 residues. The CDR3 loop is CASSYGLGSGETQYF. CDR3 bases: TGTGCCAGCAGTTACGGGCTGGGGAGCGGAGAGACCCAGTACTTC.

The chain combines TRBV7-4 with TRBJ2-7, with a tentative D call TRBD1 (6 bases). Trimming removed 1 base from V and 2 bases from J, with 15 bases in between. The length of the CDR3 is 16 residues. Germline CDR1 is SGHVT and CDR2 is SQSDAQ. The CDR3 loop reads CASSLVLQGLTYEQYF. The DNA of the CDR3 is TGTGCCAGCAGCTTAGTCCTACAGGGTCTCACCTACGAGCAGTACTTC.

This chain connects TRBV2 to TRBJ1-5; D is unresolved. The V end was cut by 2 bases, the J end by 2 bases, with 7 bases between. Germline V gives CDR1 SNHLY, CDR2 FYNNEI. This CDR3 spans 14 amino acids. CDR3 loop: CASSEFGGNQPQHF. In DNA form, the CDR3 reads TGTGCCAGCAGTGAATTCGGAGGCAATCAGCCCCAGCATTTT. Complete variable domain (other parts from reference TRBV2 and TRBJ1-5): EPEVTQTPSHQVTQMGQEVILRCVPISNHLYFYWYRQILGQKVEFLVSFYNNEISEKSEIFDDQFSVERPDGSNFTLKIRSTKLEDSAMYFCASSEFGGNQPQHFGDGTRLSIL.

The chain links TRBV6-5 to TRBJ2-1, with 9 bases that match TRBD1. The V gene end was trimmed by 8 bases and the J gene end by 7 bases; junction bases not matched to a gene: 6. Germline V CDR1 and CDR2: MNHEY, SVGAGI. CDR3 length equals 13 residues. CDR3 nucleotide sequence: TGTGCCAGCTCGGGACAGGGATTGAATGAGCAGTTCTTC. It encodes CASSGQGLNEQFF.

This clone has just a few counts. The chain links TRBV6-5 to TRBJ2-2; TRBD2 aligns across 8 bases. From germline, CDR1 is MNHEY and CDR2 SVGAGI. This CDR3 is built from 15 residues. Germline trimming cut 6 bases from V and 0 bases from J; bases unmatched to any gene: 3. CDR3 sequence: CASSQGLANTGELFF. DNA of the CDR3: TGTGCCAGCAGCCAGGGACTAGCGAACACCGGGGAGCTGTTTTTT.

The table lists this clone with a few counts. The rearrangement links TRBV10-2 to TRBJ2-7, with D possibly matching TRBD1 (5 bases). Germline V gives CDR1 WSHSY, CDR2 SAAADI. V lost 7 bases to trimming and J lost 3 bases, with 13 bases between them. This CDR3 comprises 13 residues. CDR3 amino acids: CASTAGRFYEQYF. The DNA of the CDR3 is TGCGCCAGCACAGCAGGGCGGTTCTACGAGCAGTACTTC.

The V and J genes are TRBV5-6 and TRBJ2-2; 8 positions match TRBD2. Germline-derived CDR1 and CDR2 are SGHDT and YYEEEE. With 1 base clipped from V and 1 base from J, the junction kept 3 bases outside the gene matches. The CDR3 loop spans 16 amino acids. In DNA, the CDR3 is TGTGCCAGCAGCTTGCCCAGCGGGAGGAACACCGGGGAGCTGTTTTTT. Protein sequence: CASSLPSGRNTGELFF. The full variable domain, in which reference TRBV5-6 and TRBJ2-2 provide the parts outside the CDR3, is DAGVTQSPTHLIKTRGQQVTLRCSPKSGHDTVSWYQQALGQGPQFIFQYYEEEERQRGNFPDRFSGHQFPNYSSELNVNALLLGDSALYLCASSLPSGRNTGELFFGEGSRLTVL.

This clone was detected only a few times. The J gene is TRBJ1-5, the V gene TRBV4-1; D is unresolved. V gave up 1 base and J gave up 0 bases, with 13 bases separating them. Germline V CDR1 and CDR2: MGHRA, YSYEKL. The CDR3 sequence is 17 residues long. The CDR3 sequence is CASSQAGETLSNQPQHF. CDR3 sequence (DNA): TGCGCCAGCAGCCAAGCCGGGGAAACGCTTAGCAATCAGCCCCAGCATTTT.

J is TRBJ2-7 and V is TRBV11-2; 13 bases are shared with TRBD2. The CDR3 contains 17 residues. V dropped 0 bases and J dropped 1; count of bases not matched to a gene: 3. Looked up from germline, CDR1 is SGHAT and CDR2 is FQNNGV. CDR3 nucleotides: TGTGCCAGCAGCTTAGAGGAGACTAGCGGGAGGTCCTACGAGCAGTACTTC. It encodes CASSLEETSGRSYEQYF.

There are a few counts of this clone. The rearrangement joins TRBV28 to TRBJ2-7, with 8 bases aligning to TRBD2. This CDR3 comprises 13 residues. CDR1 is MDHEN, CDR2 SYDVKM, per germline. The ends lost 8 bases at V and 0 bases at J; junction bases unmatched: 3. CDR3 protein: CASQRGISYEQYF. The CDR3 DNA sequence: TGTGCCAGCCAGCGGGGGATCTCCTACGAGCAGTACTTC.

The CDR3 is CASSLYSDTTDTQYF. In DNA form, the CDR3 reads TGTGCCAGCAGCCTATATAGCGACACCACAGATACGCAGTATTTT. The chain joins TRBV7-8 to TRBJ2-3; possibly TRBD2 for D (5 bases). This CDR3 has 15 residues. Trimming took off 5 bases at V and 2 bases at J, with 14 bases between the two ends. Per the germline V gene, CDR1 is SGHVS and CDR2 is FQNEAQ.

The chain is built from TRBV11-2 and TRBJ2-7; 13 bases are shared with TRBD2. The CDR3 totals 20 residues. The V and J ends lost 0 bases and 1 base, in that order; junction bases with no gene match: 12. Germline CDR1 and CDR2: SGHAT and FQNNGV. In nucleotides, the CDR3 is TGTGCCAGCAGCTTAGACCGACTAGCGGGAGGTCGGAATGGGTCCTACGAGCAGTACTTC. Translated: CASSLDRLAGGRNGSYEQYF.

Regarding this clone: Other DNA sequences in the sample encode the same CDR3. This rearrangement joins TRBV19 to TRBJ1-5; 9 bases agree with TRBD1. The J segment lost 6 bases and the V segment lost 1 base, leaving 1 base of the junction unmatched. The CDR3 is made up of 14 amino acids. CDR1 is LNHDA and CDR2 is SQIVND in the germline V gene (reference sequence). CDR3 coding DNA: TGTGCCAGTAGTATAGGACAGGGGGTTCAGCCCCAGCATTTT. Translated: CASSIGQGVQPQHF. Combining the CDR3 with reference TRBV19 and TRBJ1-5 gives the whole variable domain DGGITQSPKYLFRKEGQNVTLSCEQNLNHDAMYWYRQDPGQGLRLIYYSQIVNDFQKGDIAEGYSVSREKKESFPLTVTSAQKNPTAFYLCASSIGQGVQPQHFGDGTRLSIL.

The J gene is TRBJ2-7, the V gene TRBV2; 9 bases agree with TRBD1. This CDR3 is 16 amino acids long. J lost 2 bases, V lost 2 bases, and 7 bases had no gene match. Germline V gene sequence: CDR1 SNHLY, CDR2 FYNNEI. The CDR3 DNA is TGTGCCAGCAGTGAAATAGGGGGACAGGGTACCTACGAGCAGTACTTC. Encoded protein: CASSEIGGQGTYEQYF.

This clone was seen a single time. The rearrangement joins TRBV2 to TRBJ2-6; no firm D call. V lost 1 base, J lost 0 bases, and 4 bases lay in between. The CDR3 spans 15 residues. Germline CDR1 SNHLY, CDR2 FYNNEI. CDR3 region: CASSEGLSGANVLTF. The CDR3 DNA sequence: TGTGCCAGCAGTGAAGGGCTCTCTGGGGCCAACGTCCTGACTTTC. The whole variable domain, remainder taken from reference TRBV2 and TRBJ2-6, is EPEVTQTPSHQVTQMGQEVILRCVPISNHLYFYWYRQILGQKVEFLVSFYNNEISEKSEIFDDQFSVERPDGSNFTLKIRSTKLEDSAMYFCASSEGLSGANVLTFGAGSRLTVL.

The chain carries TRBV2 and TRBJ2-7; the D is unclear. V gave up 6 bases and J gave up 4 bases, with 22 bases separating them. This CDR3 is 16 amino acids long. Germline lookup yields CDR1 SNHLY and CDR2 FYNNEI. The CDR3 loop is CASSVGGLSPGYEQYF. The DNA of the CDR3 is TGTGCCAGCAGCGTCGGCGGCCTCAGCCCTGGATACGAGCAGTACTTC.

This chain connects TRBV7-2 to TRBJ2-3, with 7 nucleotides matching TRBD1. CDR3 length: 17 amino acids. Per germline, CDR1 SGHTA and CDR2 FQGNSA. V lost 5 bases to trimming and J lost 7 bases; unmatched junction nucleotides: 18. CDR3 in amino acids: CASSPEGALLEDYTQYF. CDR3 nucleotide sequence: TGTGCCAGCAGCCCAGAGGGGGCCCTTTTGGAAGACTATACGCAGTATTTT.

This chain joins TRBV12-5 and TRBJ2-7; perhaps TRBD1 as D (6 bases). Trimming shortened V by 0 bases and J by 2 bases, and 20 bases separated the two germline ends. The CDR3 consists of 18 residues. Germline V lookup: CDR1 LGHNT, CDR2 FRNRAP. This chain's CDR3 is CASGLVRGVDSVPYEQYF. The CDR3 DNA reads TGTGCTAGTGGTTTGGTACGGGGAGTGGACAGTGTCCCCTACGAGCAGTACTTC.

The CDR3 sequence is CSAPRASGYF. The CDR3 coding sequence is TGCAGTGCTCCTCGGGCTAGCGGTTACTTC. This rearrangement joins TRBV20-1 to TRBJ2-7; 7 bases are a match to TRBD2. Trimming at V came to 5 bases and at J to 13 bases, leaving 8 bases not matched to a gene. The CDR3 contains 10 residues. Germline V gene sequence: CDR1 DFQATT, CDR2 SNEGSKA (reference sequence).